This T cell receptor beta chain was recovered during a study of T cells after yellow fever vaccination. There are a few counts of this clonotype. TCRdb itself ran the 5' RACE reads through MiXCR, one entry per CDR3 protein. The table has 500,000 to 650,000 distinct CDR3 sequences, 10% to 15% seen once. Germline V gene lookup returns CDR1 GTSNPN and CDR2 SVGIG (reference sequence). The CDR3 consists of 13 residues. The V segment lost 5 bases and the J segment 0 bases; nucleotides outside the gene matches: 2. The input for sequencing was PBMCs, taken on the day of the yellow fever booster vaccination. The genes are TRBV30 and TRBJ2-7; TRBD1 matches 9 bases. The receptor was derived from a man aged 30 to 45 who received the YFV17D yellow fever vaccine. The CDR3 loop is CAWGTGSSYEQYF. CDR3 nucleotides: TGTGCCTGGGGGACAGGGAGCTCCTACGAGCAGTACTTC.